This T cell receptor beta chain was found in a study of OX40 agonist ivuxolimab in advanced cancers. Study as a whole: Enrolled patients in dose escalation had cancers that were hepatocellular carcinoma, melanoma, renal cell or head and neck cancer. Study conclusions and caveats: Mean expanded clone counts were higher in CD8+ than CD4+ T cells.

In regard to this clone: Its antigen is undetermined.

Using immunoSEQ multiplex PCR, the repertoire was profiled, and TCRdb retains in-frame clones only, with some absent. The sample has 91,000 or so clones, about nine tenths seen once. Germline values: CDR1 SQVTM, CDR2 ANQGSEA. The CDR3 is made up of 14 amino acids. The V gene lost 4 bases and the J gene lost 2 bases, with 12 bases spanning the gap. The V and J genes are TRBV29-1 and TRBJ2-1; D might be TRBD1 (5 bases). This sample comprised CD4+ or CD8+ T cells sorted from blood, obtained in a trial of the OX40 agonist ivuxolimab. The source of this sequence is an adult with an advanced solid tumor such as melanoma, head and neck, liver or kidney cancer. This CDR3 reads CSVAGASAYNEQFF. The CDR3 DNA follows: TGCAGCGTTGCTGGGGCCTCCGCCTACAATGAGCAGTTCTTC.